One sample yielded the 14 T cell receptor beta chains listed below, sequenced in a study of T cells in Graves' hyperthyroidism and ophthalmopathy. What was amplified from RNA transcripts were TCR beta CDR3 regions. A first-round RT-PCR of the TCR CDR3 used the HTBI primer set. TCRdb ran MiXCR on the multiplex PCR reads and lists one entry per CDR3 protein. Altogether about 270,000 distinct CDR3 sequences are present, 25% to 30% being singletons, with the ten largest covering 20% to 30%. Sequenced sample: blood. The source is a man aged 40-55 years with Graves' hyperthyroidism that later progressed to Graves' ophthalmopathy.

This clonotype was found many times. The chain combines TRBV24-1 with TRBJ2-2; D is perhaps TRBD2 (6 bases). Germline values: CDR1 KGHDR, CDR2 SFDVKD. This CDR3 contains 16 residues. Trimming shortened V by 0 bases and J by 5 bases, and 12 bases separated the two germline ends. CDR3 region: CATSDLHGGITGELFF. The CDR3 nucleotides read TGTGCCACCAGTGATTTGCATGGGGGGATTACCGGGGAGCTGTTTTTT.

Ten or more counts support this clonotype. V is TRBV6-1 and J is TRBJ1-2, with 7 positions matching TRBD1. The CDR3 is made up of 13 amino acids. Trimming removed 3 bases from V and 5 bases from J; junction bases left unmatched: 3. CDR1 MNHNS and CDR2 SASEGT come from the germline V gene. The CDR3 spells CASSEQGVYGYTF. Written as DNA, the CDR3 is TGTGCCAGCAGTGAGCAGGGGGTGTATGGCTACACCTTC.

This clonotype was observed at least ten times. The J gene is TRBJ1-2, the V gene TRBV20-1; D remains ambiguous. Trimming stripped 5 bases from V and 4 bases from J, with 11 bases between. Germline-derived CDR1 and CDR2 are DFQATT and SNEGSKA (reference sequence). The CDR3 extends over 12 amino acids. CDR3 sequence: CSAPSARYGYTF. The CDR3 DNA reads as TGCAGTGCTCCCTCAGCACGCTATGGCTACACCTTC.

This clonotype was found a few times. V and J are TRBV5-1 and TRBJ1-1, with 7 bases identical to TRBD1. Per germline, CDR1 SGHRS and CDR2 YFSETQ. V lost 2 bases to trimming and J lost 5 bases; unmatched junction nucleotides: 3. The length of the CDR3 is 13 residues. CDR3 sequence: CASSFSRGTEAFF. The DNA for the CDR3 is TGCGCCAGCAGCTTTTCCAGGGGGACTGAAGCTTTCTTT. Drawing the rest from reference TRBV5-1 and TRBJ1-1, the complete variable domain is KAGVTQTPRYLIKTRGQQVTLSCSPISGHRSVSWYQQTPGQGLQFLFEYFSETQRNKGNFPGRFSGRQFSNSRSEMNVSTLELGDSALYLCASSFSRGTEAFFGQGTRLTVV.

This clonotype occurred many times. This sequence joins TRBV11-2 and TRBJ2-5; a weak D match, TRBD1 (5 bases). The CDR3 consists of 15 residues. Germline V gene sequence: CDR1 SGHAT, CDR2 FQNNGV. Trimming removed 0 bases from V and 5 bases from J, with 13 bases in between. CDR3 loop: CASSLDGRQRETQYF. DNA for the CDR3: TGTGCCAGCAGCTTAGATGGGCGACAGAGGGAGACCCAGTACTTC.

This clonotype was seen more than once but under ten times. The V and J genes are TRBV5-1 and TRBJ2-7; 10 nucleotides agree with TRBD2. This CDR3 contains 15 residues. After removal of 0 bases from V and 3 bases from J, the junction contained 3 bases not matched to a gene. The germline V gene encodes CDR1 SGHRS and CDR2 YFSETQ. The CDR3 DNA reads TGCGCCAGCAGCTTGGCTAGCGGGAGTTTCTACGAGCAGTACTTC. Its translation: CASSLASGSFYEQYF.

J is TRBJ2-5 and V is TRBV6-5; 8 nucleotides agree with TRBD1. Trimming removed 2 bases from V and 5 bases from J; junction bases left unmatched: 10. CDR3 length: 16 residues. Germline CDR1 MNHEY, CDR2 SVGAGI. CDR3 sequence: CASSYGGDRYRETQYF. DNA for the CDR3: TGTGCCAGCAGTTACGGCGGGGACAGGTATAGGGAGACCCAGTACTTC.

V usage is TRBV12-3 or TRBV12-4 and J usage is TRBJ1-1, with a tentative D call TRBD1 (6 bases). The CDR3 has 14 residues. Trimming removed 4 bases at V and 0 bases at J, with 9 bases between. CDR3 residues: CASSSDSMNTEAFF. For the CDR3, the DNA is TGTGCCAGCAGTTCGGACAGCATGAACACTGAAGCTTTCTTT.

This clonotype was observed at least ten times. The rearrangement uses TRBV19 and TRBJ1-2; no definite D call. Germline V lookup: CDR1 LNHDA, CDR2 SQIVND (reference sequence). The CDR3 consists of 13 residues. Trimming shortened V by 0 bases and J by 4 bases, and 6 bases separated the two germline ends. The CDR3 nucleotides read TGTGCCAGTAGTATAGACAGCGTCTATGGCTACACCTTC. Residues: CASSIDSVYGYTF.

The chain links TRBV20-1 to TRBJ2-7; 11 positions agree with TRBD2. Trimming took 4 bases from V and 3 from J; bases not matched to a gene: 2. The length of the CDR3 is 13 residues. Germline V gives CDR1 DFQATT, CDR2 SNEGSKA (reference sequence). The CDR3 DNA reads as TGCAGTGCTACTACTAGCGGGAGCTACGAGCAGTACTTC. Translation: CSATTSGSYEQYF.

This clonotype has ten or more counts. Sequence at one end of the junction differs from germline and may be a read error. The chain links TRBV28 to TRBJ2-7; 9 bases map to TRBD2. This CDR3 has 16 residues. Germline V CDR1 and CDR2: MDHEN, SYDVKM. CDR3 loop: CAGSLDPSGRFYEQYF. In DNA form, the CDR3 reads TGTGCCGGCAGTTTAGATCCCAGCGGGAGGTTCTACGAGCAGTACTTC.

This clonotype was seen many times. The chain carries TRBV6-6 and TRBJ2-7; 11 positions match TRBD2. Germline trimming cut 6 bases from V and 3 bases from J; bases unmatched to any gene: 1. Germline V gene lookup returns CDR1 MNHNY and CDR2 SVGAGI (reference sequence). The CDR3 is made up of 13 amino acids. The CDR3 sequence is CASRLAGVYEQYF. DNA of the CDR3: TGTGCCAGCAGACTAGCGGGAGTCTACGAGCAGTACTTC.

This clonotype was detected once. The genes are TRBV9 and TRBJ2-1, with TRBD2 matching over 9 bases. The V and J ends lost 0 bases and 9 bases, in that order; junction bases with no gene match: 7. The germline gives CDR1 SGDLS, CDR2 YYNGEE. The CDR3 has 15 residues. For the CDR3, the DNA is TGTGCCAGCAGCGTAGTTGGCGGGAGGGCCGTTGAGCAGTTCTTC. Translating it yields CASSVVGGRAVEQFF.

This clonotype occurred many times. The rearrangement links TRBV12-3 or TRBV12-4 to TRBJ1-3, with D uncertain. V was trimmed by 10 bases and J by 0 bases, leaving 10 bases between them. The CDR3 loop spans 13 amino acids. The DNA of the CDR3 is TGTGCCACTGTCATGCTCTCTGGAAACACCATATATTTT. This encodes CATVMLSGNTIYF.